Listed below are T cell receptor beta chains from one sample, sequenced in a study of T cells in Graves' hyperthyroidism and ophthalmopathy. MiXCR was run by TCRdb on the multiplex PCR reads, yielding one entry per CDR3 protein. The sample consists of about 510,000 distinct CDR3 sequences, 12% to 15% of them appearing once. Input material: blood. These TCRs come from a middle-aged woman with Graves' hyperthyroidism. Each CDR3 is given with its conserved first and last residue. D genes are given only for firm matches. The size field is filled for only some rows; it gives once, few, many or a size class.

V gene: TRBV11-2
D gene: NA
clone size: NA
J gene: TRBJ2-5
CDR3 protein: CASSLDSQQIQYF
CDR3 DNA: TGTGCCAGCAGCCTCGACAGTCAGCAGATCCAGTACTTC

V gene: TRBV7-2
D gene: NA
clone size: few
J gene: TRBJ2-6
CDR3 protein: CASTRVGEPGANVLTF
CDR3 DNA: TGTGCCAGCACCCGAGTAGGGGAGCCTGGGGCCAACGTCCTGACTTTC

V gene: TRBV10-1
D gene: NA
clone size: NA
J gene: TRBJ2-2
CDR3 protein: CASSESGSTGELFF
CDR3 DNA: TGCGCCAGCAGTGAGTCGGGTAGCACCGGGGAGCTGTTTTTT

V gene: TRBV3-1
D gene: NA
clone size: many
J gene: TRBJ2-7
CDR3 protein: CASSQGWGGSYEQYF
CDR3 DNA: TGTGCCAGCAGCCAAGGCTGGGGTGGGTCCTACGAGCAGTACTTC

V gene: TRBV15
D gene: NA
clone size: NA
J gene: TRBJ1-5
CDR3 protein: CATIPTSSREDQPQHF
CDR3 DNA: TGTGCCACCATCCCGACCTCGAGCAGGGAAGATCAGCCCCAGCATTTT

V gene: TRBV7-2
D gene: NA
clone size: NA
J gene: TRBJ2-1
CDR3 protein: CASSLAPSASYNEQFF
CDR3 DNA: TGTGCCAGCAGCTTAGCGCCCAGCGCCTCCTACAATGAGCAGTTCTTC

V gene: TRBV28
D gene: NA
clone size: many
J gene: TRBJ2-7
CDR3 protein: CASSGGGQESYEQYF
CDR3 DNA: TGTGCCAGCAGTGGCGGCGGCCAAGAGTCCTACGAGCAGTACTTC

V gene: TRBV27
D gene: TRBD1
clone size: many
J gene: TRBJ1-3
CDR3 protein: CASSPIYRGTGNTIYF
CDR3 DNA: TGTGCCAGCAGTCCAATTTACAGGGGTACTGGAAACACCATATATTTT

V gene: TRBV6-1
D gene: TRBD1
clone size: NA
J gene: TRBJ2-2
CDR3 protein: CASSPRQGTTTGELFF
CDR3 DNA: TGTGCCAGCAGCCCCAGACAGGGGACGACCACCGGGGAGCTGTTTTTT

V gene: TRBV5-8
D gene: TRBD2
clone size: NA
J gene: TRBJ2-3
CDR3 protein: CASSSTSGRAGGTDTQYF
CDR3 DNA: TGTGCCAGCAGCTCCACTAGCGGGAGGGCCGGAGGCACAGATACGCAGTATTTT

V gene: TRBV10-2
D gene: NA
clone size: many
J gene: TRBJ2-1
CDR3 protein: CASRDGYNEQFF
CDR3 DNA: TGCGCCAGCAGAGACGGTTACAATGAGCAGTTCTTC

V gene: TRBV6-5
D gene: TRBD2
clone size: many
J gene: TRBJ2-7
CDR3 protein: CASSYTQSSGSYEQYF
CDR3 DNA: TGTGCCAGCAGTTACACCCAATCTAGCGGGAGCTACGAGCAGTACTTC

V gene: TRBV5-1
D gene: TRBD1
clone size: few
J gene: TRBJ2-5
CDR3 protein: CASSTGQGQETQYF
CDR3 DNA: TGCGCCAGCAGCACTGGACAGGGTCAGGAGACCCAGTACTTC

V gene: TRBV6-1
D gene: NA
clone size: many
J gene: TRBJ2-3
CDR3 protein: CASSPTGDRRNTDTQYF
CDR3 DNA: TGTGCCAGCAGCCCAACGGGAGACAGGAGAAACACAGATACGCAGTATTTT

V gene: TRBV9
D gene: TRBD2
clone size: many
J gene: TRBJ2-1
CDR3 protein: CASSMGSGRVNEQFF
CDR3 DNA: TGTGCCAGCAGCATGGGTAGCGGGAGGGTCAATGAGCAGTTCTTC

V gene: TRBV10-3
D gene: TRBD1
clone size: once
J gene: TRBJ2-6
CDR3 protein: CAISAGTGEPGANVLTF
CDR3 DNA: TGTGCCATCAGCGCCGGGACAGGGGAGCCTGGGGCCAACGTCCTGACTTTC

V gene: TRBV7-9
D gene: TRBD1
clone size: NA
J gene: TRBJ2-3
CDR3 protein: CASSQGDRGADTQYF
CDR3 DNA: TGTGCCAGCAGCCAAGGGGACAGGGGCGCAGATACGCAGTATTTT

V gene: TRBV27
D gene: NA
clone size: few
J gene: TRBJ1-1
CDR3 protein: CASSLFWGQTEAFF
CDR3 DNA: TGTGCCAGCAGTTTATTCTGGGGGCAGACTGAAGCTTTCTTT

V gene: TRBV4-2
D gene: TRBD2
clone size: NA
J gene: TRBJ2-3
CDR3 protein: CASSQDPTSGWDTQYF
CDR3 DNA: TGTGCCAGCAGCCAAGATCCGACTAGCGGGTGGGATACGCAGTATTTT

V gene: TRBV20-1
D gene: TRBD2
clone size: many
J gene: TRBJ2-1
CDR3 protein: CSANPLGTSGSGIEQFF
CDR3 DNA: TGCAGTGCAAACCCACTCGGGACTAGCGGGAGTGGCATTGAGCAGTTCTTC

V gene: TRBV5-1
D gene: NA
clone size: many
J gene: TRBJ2-7
CDR3 protein: CASKPPGTQNPNEQYF
CDR3 DNA: TGCGCCAGCAAGCCTCCCGGGACACAGAACCCTAACGAGCAGTACTTC

V gene: TRBV7-2
D gene: TRBD1
clone size: NA
J gene: TRBJ1-2
CDR3 protein: CASSFEDRTNYGYTF
CDR3 DNA: TGTGCCAGCAGCTTCGAGGACAGGACTAACTATGGCTACACCTTC

V gene: TRBV20-1
D gene: TRBD1
clone size: NA
J gene: TRBJ2-7
CDR3 protein: CSASGQDLPTYEQYF
CDR3 DNA: TGCAGTGCCTCCGGACAGGACCTTCCGACCTACGAGCAGTACTTC

V gene: TRBV4-2
D gene: TRBD2
clone size: few
J gene: TRBJ2-7
CDR3 protein: CASSLLADPYEQYF
CDR3 DNA: TGTGCCAGCAGCCTACTAGCGGATCCCTACGAGCAGTACTTC

V gene: TRBV24-1
D gene: NA
clone size: many
J gene: TRBJ2-1
CDR3 protein: CATSDPSGRSYNEQFF
CDR3 DNA: TGTGCCACCAGTGACCCAAGCGGACGCTCCTACAATGAGCAGTTCTTC

V gene: TRBV6-1
D gene: TRBD1
clone size: NA
J gene: TRBJ1-2
CDR3 protein: CASSASPGQTLRGYTF
CDR3 DNA: TGTGCCAGCAGTGCCTCCCCGGGACAGACCCTACGTGGGTACACCTTC

V gene: TRBV30
D gene: NA
clone size: many
J gene: TRBJ2-7
CDR3 protein: CAWSLSGQGWEQYF
CDR3 DNA: TGTGCCTGGAGTTTGTCTGGCCAGGGGTGGGAGCAGTACTTC

V gene: TRBV6-1
D gene: TRBD1
clone size: NA
J gene: TRBJ1-5
CDR3 protein: CASSRPGQGYSNQPQHF
CDR3 DNA: TGTGCCAGCAGCCGACCGGGACAGGGGTATAGCAATCAGCCCCAGCATTTT

V gene: TRBV6-1
D gene: NA
clone size: many
J gene: TRBJ2-7
CDR3 protein: CASSEEGPKLYYEQYF
CDR3 DNA: TGTGCCAGCAGTGAAGAAGGACCCAAGCTATACTACGAGCAGTACTTC

V gene: TRBV7-7
D gene: NA
clone size: NA
J gene: TRBJ2-2
CDR3 protein: CASTPTVTDTGELFF
CDR3 DNA: TGTGCTAGCACCCCGACCGTGACAGACACCGGGGAGCTGTTTTTT

V gene: TRBV29-1
D gene: TRBD1
clone size: few
J gene: TRBJ1-1
CDR3 protein: CSVTGGEQGAVGTEAFF
CDR3 DNA: TGCAGCGTTACGGGGGGCGAACAGGGGGCCGTGGGCACTGAAGCTTTCTTT

V gene: TRBV28
D gene: NA
clone size: many
J gene: TRBJ2-7
CDR3 protein: CASGSGFAYEQYF
CDR3 DNA: TGTGCCAGCGGTTCGGGATTCGCCTACGAGCAGTACTTC

V gene: TRBV6-1
D gene: NA
clone size: NA
J gene: TRBJ2-3
CDR3 protein: CASSYNAGSTDTQYF
CDR3 DNA: TGTGCCAGCAGTTATAACGCGGGAAGCACAGATACGCAGTATTTT

V gene: TRBV5-1
D gene: TRBD2
clone size: many
J gene: TRBJ2-1
CDR3 protein: CASSSTSGQFF
CDR3 DNA: TGCGCCAGCAGCTCGACTAGCGGGCAGTTCTTC

V gene: TRBV7-8
D gene: TRBD1
clone size: many
J gene: TRBJ1-4
CDR3 protein: CASSWTGVNEKLFF
CDR3 DNA: TGTGCCAGCAGCTGGACAGGGGTTAATGAAAAACTGTTTTTT

V gene: TRBV27
D gene: TRBD1
clone size: many
J gene: TRBJ2-7
CDR3 protein: CASAPGQGAREQYF
CDR3 DNA: TGTGCCAGCGCGCCGGGACAGGGGGCTCGCGAGCAGTACTTC

V gene: TRBV28
D gene: TRBD1
clone size: many
J gene: TRBJ1-6
CDR3 protein: CASRPRTGSSGGYSPLHF
CDR3 DNA: TGTGCCAGCAGACCAAGGACAGGGTCGTCGGGGGGTTATTCACCCCTCCACTTT

V gene: TRBV12-3/TRBV12-4
D gene: NA
clone size: NA
J gene: TRBJ1-4
CDR3 protein: CASSIRGGFNEKLFF
CDR3 DNA: TGTGCCAGCAGTATCCGGGGGGGCTTCAATGAAAAACTGTTTTTT

V gene: TRBV4-1
D gene: NA
clone size: NA
J gene: TRBJ1-2
CDR3 protein: CASSQDRAANYYGYTF
CDR3 DNA: TGCGCCAGCAGCCAAGATCGGGCAGCTAACTACTATGGCTACACCTTC

V gene: TRBV28
D gene: NA
clone size: many
J gene: TRBJ1-2
CDR3 protein: CASSLRGYGYTF
CDR3 DNA: TGTGCCAGCAGTTTACGGGGCTATGGCTACACCTTC

V gene: TRBV2
D gene: NA
clone size: many
J gene: TRBJ1-1
CDR3 protein: CASSDGRTEAFF
CDR3 DNA: TGTGCCAGCAGTGACGGTAGGACTGAAGCTTTCTTT

V gene: TRBV7-9
D gene: NA
clone size: many
J gene: TRBJ1-1
CDR3 protein: CASSPEDTSEAFF
CDR3 DNA: TGTGCCAGCAGCCCCGAGGATACCTCTGAAGCTTTCTTT

V gene: TRBV7-2
D gene: TRBD2
clone size: NA
J gene: TRBJ2-7
CDR3 protein: CASSLAPPAAGGPNEQYF
CDR3 DNA: TGTGCCAGCAGCTTAGCCCCCCCAGCAGCGGGAGGGCCGAACGAGCAGTACTTC

V gene: TRBV12-3/TRBV12-4
D gene: NA
clone size: many
J gene: TRBJ2-2
CDR3 protein: CASRPWDGAGELFF
CDR3 DNA: TGTGCCAGCAGACCCTGGGACGGAGCCGGGGAGCTGTTTTTT

V gene: TRBV28
D gene: TRBD1
clone size: many
J gene: TRBJ2-5
CDR3 protein: CASSTDRGVWTQYF
CDR3 DNA: TGTGCCAGCAGTACCGACAGGGGCGTATGGACCCAGTACTTC

V gene: TRBV28
D gene: TRBD2
clone size: many
J gene: TRBJ2-5
CDR3 protein: CASSFSREEDLETQYF
CDR3 DNA: TGTGCCAGCAGTTTTTCGCGGGAGGAAGATTTGGAGACCCAGTACTTC

V gene: TRBV6-1
D gene: NA
clone size: few
J gene: TRBJ2-1
CDR3 protein: CASSEGGRDNEQFF
CDR3 DNA: TGTGCCAGCAGTGAAGGGGGCAGGGACAATGAGCAGTTCTTC

V gene: TRBV3-1
D gene: TRBD2
clone size: few
J gene: TRBJ2-7
CDR3 protein: CASSSSGTTRNYEQYF
CDR3 DNA: TGTGCCAGCAGCTCAAGCGGGACTACCAGGAACTACGAGCAGTACTTC

V gene: TRBV10-3
D gene: NA
clone size: NA
J gene: TRBJ1-1
CDR3 protein: CAISGHLNTEAFF
CDR3 DNA: TGTGCCATCAGTGGACACTTGAACACTGAAGCTTTCTTT